The clone carrying this T cell receptor beta chain was seen a few times. The sample is drawn from a study of T cell repertoires in cytomegalovirus infection. Turning to the study itself: The public TCR beta signatures pointed to both CMV infection and matching HLA type.

The V end was cut by 3 bases, the J end by 4 bases, with 14 bases between. The CDR3 spans 15 residues. Germline CDR1 reads MDHEN; CDR2 reads SYDVKM. Via MiXCR, TCRdb re-called the reads, giving one row per CDR3 protein. The sample has more than 650,000 distinct CDR3 sequences, about a third seen once; the top ten hold around 2.8%. This chain uses TRBV28 with TRBJ2-3; D might be TRBD1 or TRBD2, each matching 5 bases. The TCR comes from a human donor in good health (CMV status not recorded). Some clones in this sample may be carry-over from other donors' samples. The sample was PBMCs. The CDR3 DNA follows: TGTGCCAGCAGTTTCGCCCTCGGGGCCTCAGATACGCAGTATTTT. Amino acid sequence: CASSFALGASDTQYF.